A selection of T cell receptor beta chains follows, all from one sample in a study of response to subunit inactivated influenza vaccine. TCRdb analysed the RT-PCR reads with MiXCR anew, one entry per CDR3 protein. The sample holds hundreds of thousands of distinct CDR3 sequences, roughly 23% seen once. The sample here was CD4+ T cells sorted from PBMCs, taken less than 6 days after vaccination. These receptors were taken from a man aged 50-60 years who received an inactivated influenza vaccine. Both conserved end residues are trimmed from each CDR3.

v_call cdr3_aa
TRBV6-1 ASSPTSGRANEQY
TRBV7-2 ASSLARLSGGRGEQF
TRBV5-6 ASSSRRPINTGELF
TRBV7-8 ASSATSGRRGNTGELF
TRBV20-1 SARERTGASLNKQF
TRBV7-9 ASSLAGGRGNTEAF
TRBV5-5 ASSLDLSHTDTQY
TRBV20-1 SARRAGGYTDTQY
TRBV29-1 SVCRTGYEQY
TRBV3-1 ASSQTPAQPQH
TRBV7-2 ASSLTGTLSETQY
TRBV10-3 AISVGVEQF
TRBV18 ASSRIGATEQY
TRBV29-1 SVLAPANTGELF
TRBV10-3 AISDGTSNPYEQY
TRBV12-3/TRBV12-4 ASSPSRGAGNTIY
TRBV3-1 ASSQGYQPQH
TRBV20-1 SALNGQGADEQY
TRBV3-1 ASSRDRGSLLMF
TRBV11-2 ASSLQQGRNEQF
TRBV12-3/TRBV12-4 ASSFEGPGELF
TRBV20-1 SNYWRGQETQY
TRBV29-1 SVEDANRGGKLF
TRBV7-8 ASSLAGASGSSYEQY
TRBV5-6 ASSPLLNVGADTQY
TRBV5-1 ASSVGQGADEQF
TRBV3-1 ASSQVQGAIKINEQF
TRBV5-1 ASSQGQPPSYEQY
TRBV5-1 ASSDWGTVNTEAF
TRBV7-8 ASSPTRLAGGAYEQY
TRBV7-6 ASSLVLASPKDNEQF
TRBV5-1 ASSLAGAGGETQY
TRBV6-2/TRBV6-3 ASSYPPSGGELAKNIQY
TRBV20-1 SAREASGIAKNIQY
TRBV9 ASSVDWGGGSQY
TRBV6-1 ASRNGIPENEQF
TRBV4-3 ASSQRQGPNEKLF
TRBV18 ASSPTGGWSSPLH
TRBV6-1 ASSPTSGTNNEQF
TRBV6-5 ASSYSGLAGVNEQF
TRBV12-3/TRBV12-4 ASRLQGNTYEQY
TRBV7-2 ASSPQGLTDTQY
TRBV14 ASSRLGGEATEQF
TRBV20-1 SARVLGRSSYNEQF
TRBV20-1 SARGAPGLALGGWGEQY
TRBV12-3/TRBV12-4 ASSHSGGAYNEQF
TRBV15 ATSRDRGGRNEQF
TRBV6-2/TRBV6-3 ASSYAVDSLTYEQY